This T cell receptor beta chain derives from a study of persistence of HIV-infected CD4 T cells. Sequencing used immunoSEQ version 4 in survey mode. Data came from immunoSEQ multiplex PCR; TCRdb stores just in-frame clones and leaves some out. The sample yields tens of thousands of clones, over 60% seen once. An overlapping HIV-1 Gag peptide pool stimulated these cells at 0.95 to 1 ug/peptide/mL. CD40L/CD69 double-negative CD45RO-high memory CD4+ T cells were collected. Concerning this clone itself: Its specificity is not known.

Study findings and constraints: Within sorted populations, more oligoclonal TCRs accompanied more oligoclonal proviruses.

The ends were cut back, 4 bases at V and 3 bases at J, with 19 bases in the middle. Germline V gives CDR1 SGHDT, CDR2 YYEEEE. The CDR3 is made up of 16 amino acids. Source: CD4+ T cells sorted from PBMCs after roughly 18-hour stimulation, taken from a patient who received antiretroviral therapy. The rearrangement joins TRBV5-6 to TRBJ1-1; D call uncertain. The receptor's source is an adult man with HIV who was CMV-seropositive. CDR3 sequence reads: CASSLKGRYEDTEAFF. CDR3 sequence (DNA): TGTGCCAGCAGCCTGAAAGGGCGCTATGAGGACACTGAAGCTTTCTTT.